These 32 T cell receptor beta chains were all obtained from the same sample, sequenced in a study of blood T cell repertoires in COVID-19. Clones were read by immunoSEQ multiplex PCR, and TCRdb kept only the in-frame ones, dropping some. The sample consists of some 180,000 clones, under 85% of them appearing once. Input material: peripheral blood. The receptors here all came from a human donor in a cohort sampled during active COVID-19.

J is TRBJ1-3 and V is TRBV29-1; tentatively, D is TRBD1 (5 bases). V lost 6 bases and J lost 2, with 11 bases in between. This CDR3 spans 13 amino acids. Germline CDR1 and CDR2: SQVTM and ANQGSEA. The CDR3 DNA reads TGCAGCGTCCCGGACACGACTGGAAACACCATATATTTT. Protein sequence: CSVPDTTGNTIYF.

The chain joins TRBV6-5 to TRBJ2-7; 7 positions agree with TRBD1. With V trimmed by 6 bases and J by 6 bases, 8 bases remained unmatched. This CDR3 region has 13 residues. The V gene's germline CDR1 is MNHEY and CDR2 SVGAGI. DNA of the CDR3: TGTGCCAGCAGGGGACAGCACTACGTCGAGCAGTACTTC. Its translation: CASRGQHYVEQYF.

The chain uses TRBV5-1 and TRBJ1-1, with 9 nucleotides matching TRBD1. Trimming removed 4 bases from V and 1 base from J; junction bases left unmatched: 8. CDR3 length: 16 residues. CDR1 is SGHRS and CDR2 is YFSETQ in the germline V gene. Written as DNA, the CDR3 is TGCGCCAGCAGCAACCAATACAGGGGGCGGAACACTGAAGCTTTCTTT. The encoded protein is CASSNQYRGRNTEAFF.

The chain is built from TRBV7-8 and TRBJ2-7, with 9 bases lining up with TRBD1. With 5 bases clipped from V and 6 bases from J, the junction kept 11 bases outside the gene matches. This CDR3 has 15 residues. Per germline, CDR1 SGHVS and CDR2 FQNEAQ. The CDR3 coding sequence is TGTGCCAGCAGCGACTCCGGGACAGGGACCGGCGAGCAGTACTTC. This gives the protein CASSDSGTGTGEQYF.

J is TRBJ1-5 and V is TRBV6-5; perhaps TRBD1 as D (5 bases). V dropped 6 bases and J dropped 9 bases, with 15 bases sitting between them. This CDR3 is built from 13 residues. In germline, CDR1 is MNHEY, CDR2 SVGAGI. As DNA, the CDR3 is TGTGCCAGCAGGACAGTCAGTGTCGCGCCCCAGCATTTT. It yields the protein CASRTVSVAPQHF.

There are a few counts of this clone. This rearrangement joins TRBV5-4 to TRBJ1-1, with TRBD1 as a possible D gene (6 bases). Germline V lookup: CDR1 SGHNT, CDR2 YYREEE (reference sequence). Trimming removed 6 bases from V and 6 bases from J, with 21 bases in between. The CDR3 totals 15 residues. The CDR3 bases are TGTGCCAGCAACCACCGAGGAGCGGGGGCGGCTGAAGCTTTCTTT. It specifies CASNHRGAGAAEAFF.

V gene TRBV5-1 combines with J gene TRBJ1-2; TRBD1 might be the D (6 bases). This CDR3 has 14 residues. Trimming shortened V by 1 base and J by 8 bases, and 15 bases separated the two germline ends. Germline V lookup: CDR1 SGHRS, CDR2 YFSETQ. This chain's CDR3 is CASSLSRNRDGYTF. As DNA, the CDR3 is TGCGCCAGCAGCTTGTCTCGTAACAGGGACGGCTACACCTTC.

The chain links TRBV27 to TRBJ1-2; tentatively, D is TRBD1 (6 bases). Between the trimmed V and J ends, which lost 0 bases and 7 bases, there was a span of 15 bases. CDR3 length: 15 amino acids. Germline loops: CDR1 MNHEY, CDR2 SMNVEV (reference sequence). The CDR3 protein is CASSLSVPGAFGYTF. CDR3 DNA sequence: TGTGCCAGCAGTTTATCAGTCCCAGGGGCCTTTGGCTACACCTTC.

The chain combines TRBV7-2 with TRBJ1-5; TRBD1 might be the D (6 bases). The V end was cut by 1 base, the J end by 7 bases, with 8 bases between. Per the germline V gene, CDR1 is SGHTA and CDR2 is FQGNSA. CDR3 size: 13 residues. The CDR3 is CASSLGGLQPQHF. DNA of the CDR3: TGTGCCAGCAGCTTAGGGGGGCTGCAGCCCCAGCATTTT. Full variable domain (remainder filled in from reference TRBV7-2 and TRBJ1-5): GAGVSQSPSNKVTEKGKDVELRCDPISGHTALYWYRQSLGQGLEFLIYFQGNSAPDKSGLPSDRFSAERTGGSVSTLTIQRTQQEDSAVYLCASSLGGLQPQHFGDGTRLSIL.

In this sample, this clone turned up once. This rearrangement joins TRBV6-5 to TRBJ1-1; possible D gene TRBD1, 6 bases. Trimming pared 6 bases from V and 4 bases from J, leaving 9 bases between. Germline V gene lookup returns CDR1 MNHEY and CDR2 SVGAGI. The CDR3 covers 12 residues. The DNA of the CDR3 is TGTGCCAGCAGGAGGGGGGGCACTGAAGCTTTCTTT. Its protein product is CASRRGGTEAFF.

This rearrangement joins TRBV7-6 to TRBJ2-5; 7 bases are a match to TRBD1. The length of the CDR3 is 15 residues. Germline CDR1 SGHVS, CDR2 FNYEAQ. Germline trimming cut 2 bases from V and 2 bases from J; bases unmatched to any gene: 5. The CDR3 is CASSLHPGQQETQYF. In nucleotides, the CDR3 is TGTGCCAGCAGCTTACACCCGGGACAGCAAGAGACCCAGTACTTC.

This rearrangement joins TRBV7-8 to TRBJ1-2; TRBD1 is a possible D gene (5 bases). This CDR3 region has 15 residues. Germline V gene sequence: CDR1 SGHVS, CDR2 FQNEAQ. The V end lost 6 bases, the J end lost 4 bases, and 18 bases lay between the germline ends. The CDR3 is CASSPAGGVSYGYTF. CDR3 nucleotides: TGTGCCAGCAGTCCCGCCGGGGGGGTATCCTATGGCTACACCTTC.

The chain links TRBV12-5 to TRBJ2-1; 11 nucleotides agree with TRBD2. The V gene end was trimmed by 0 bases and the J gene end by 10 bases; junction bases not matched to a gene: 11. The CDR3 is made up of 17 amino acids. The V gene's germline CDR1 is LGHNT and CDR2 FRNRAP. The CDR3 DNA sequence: TGTGCTAGTGGTTTGGTATTAGCGGGGGGGCCTCCCAAAGAGCAGTTCTTC. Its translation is CASGLVLAGGPPKEQFF.

In DNA form, the CDR3 reads TGTGCCAGCCTTCATGGACAGGGAGGCAATCAGCCCCAGCATTTT. It yields the protein CASLHGQGGNQPQHF. This sequence joins TRBV27 and TRBJ1-5; 8 bases are shared with TRBD1. This CDR3 region has 15 residues. Germline V CDR1 and CDR2: MNHEY, SMNVEV (reference sequence). V dropped 8 bases and J dropped 2; count of bases not matched to a gene: 8.

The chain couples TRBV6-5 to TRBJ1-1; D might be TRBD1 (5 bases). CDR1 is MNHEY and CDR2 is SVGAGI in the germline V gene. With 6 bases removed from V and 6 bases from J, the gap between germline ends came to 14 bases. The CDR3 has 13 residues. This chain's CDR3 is CASSPRDFSEAFF. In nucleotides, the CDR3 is TGTGCCAGCAGCCCCAGGGACTTCTCTGAAGCTTTCTTT.

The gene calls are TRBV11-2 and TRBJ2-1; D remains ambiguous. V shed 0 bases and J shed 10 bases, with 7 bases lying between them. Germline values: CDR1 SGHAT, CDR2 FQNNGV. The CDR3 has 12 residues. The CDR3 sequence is CASSLDSPEQFF. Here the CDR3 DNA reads TGTGCCAGCAGCTTAGACTCCCCCGAGCAGTTCTTC.

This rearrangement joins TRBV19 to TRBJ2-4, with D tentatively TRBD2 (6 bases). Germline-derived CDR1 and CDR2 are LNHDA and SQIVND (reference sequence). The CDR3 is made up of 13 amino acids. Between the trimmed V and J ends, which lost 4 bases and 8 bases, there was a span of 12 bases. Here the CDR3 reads CASSTRGEDIQYF. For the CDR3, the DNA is TGTGCCAGTAGTACTAGAGGGGAGGACATTCAGTACTTC.

The CDR3 nucleotides are TGTGCCAGCTCGACGACAGGGGGCCGGTACGAGCAGTACTTC. Amino acid sequence: CASSTTGGRYEQYF. The chain has TRBV18 and TRBJ2-7; 10 bases fit TRBD1. Germline CDR1 reads KGHSH; CDR2 reads LQKENI. The trim removed 6 bases at V and 4 bases at J, leaving 6 bases unmatched. This CDR3 region has 14 residues.

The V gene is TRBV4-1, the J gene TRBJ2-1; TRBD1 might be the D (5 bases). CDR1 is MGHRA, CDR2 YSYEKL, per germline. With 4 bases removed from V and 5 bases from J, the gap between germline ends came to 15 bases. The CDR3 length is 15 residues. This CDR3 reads CASSPLGHADNEQFF. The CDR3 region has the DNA TGCGCCAGCAGCCCGCTAGGACATGCAGACAATGAGCAGTTCTTC.

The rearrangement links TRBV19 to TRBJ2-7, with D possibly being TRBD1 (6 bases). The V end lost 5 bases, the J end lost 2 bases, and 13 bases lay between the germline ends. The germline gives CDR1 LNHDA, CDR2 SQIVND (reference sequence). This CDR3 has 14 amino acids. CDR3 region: CASSSQGFTYEQYF. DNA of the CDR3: TGTGCCAGTAGTTCACAGGGTTTCACCTACGAGCAGTACTTC.

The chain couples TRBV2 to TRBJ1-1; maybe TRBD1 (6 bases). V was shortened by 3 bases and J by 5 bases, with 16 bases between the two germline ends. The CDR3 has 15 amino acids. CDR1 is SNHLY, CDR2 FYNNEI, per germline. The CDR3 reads CASSDLWGPETEAFF. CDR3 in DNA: TGTGCCAGCAGTGACCTATGGGGGCCAGAGACTGAAGCTTTCTTT.

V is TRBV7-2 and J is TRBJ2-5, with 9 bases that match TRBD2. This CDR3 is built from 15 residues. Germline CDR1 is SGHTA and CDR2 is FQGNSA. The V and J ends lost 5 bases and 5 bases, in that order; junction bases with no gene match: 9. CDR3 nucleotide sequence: TGTGCCAGCAGCGGAGCGGGGGGTGTCCGGGAGACCCAGTACTTC. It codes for CASSGAGGVRETQYF.

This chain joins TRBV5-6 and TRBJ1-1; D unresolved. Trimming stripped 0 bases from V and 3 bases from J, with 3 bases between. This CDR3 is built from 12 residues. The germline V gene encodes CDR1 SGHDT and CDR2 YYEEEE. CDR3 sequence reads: CASSLADTEAFF. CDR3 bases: TGTGCCAGCAGCTTGGCGGACACTGAAGCTTTCTTT.

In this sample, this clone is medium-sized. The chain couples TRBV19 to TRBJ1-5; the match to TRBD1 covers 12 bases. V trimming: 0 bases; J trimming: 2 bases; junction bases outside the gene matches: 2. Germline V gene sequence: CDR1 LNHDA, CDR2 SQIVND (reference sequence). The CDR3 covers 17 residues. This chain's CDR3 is CASSIDGTGGGNQPQHF. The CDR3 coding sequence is TGTGCCAGTAGTATAGATGGGACAGGGGGCGGCAATCAGCCCCAGCATTTT.

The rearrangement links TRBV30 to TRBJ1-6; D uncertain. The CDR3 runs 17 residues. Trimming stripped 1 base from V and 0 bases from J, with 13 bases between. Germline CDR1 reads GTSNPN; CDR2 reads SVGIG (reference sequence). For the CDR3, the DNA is TGTGCCTGGAGTGGTGGGAGTCTAGCCTCCTATAATTCACCCCTCCACTTT. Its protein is CAWSGGSLASYNSPLHF. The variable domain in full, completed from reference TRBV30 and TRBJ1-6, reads SQTIHQWPATLVQPVGSPLSLECTVEGTSNPNLYWYRQAAGRGLQLLFYSVGIGQISSEVPQNLSASRPQDRQFILSSKKLLLSDSGFYLCAWSGGSLASYNSPLHFGNGTRLTVT.

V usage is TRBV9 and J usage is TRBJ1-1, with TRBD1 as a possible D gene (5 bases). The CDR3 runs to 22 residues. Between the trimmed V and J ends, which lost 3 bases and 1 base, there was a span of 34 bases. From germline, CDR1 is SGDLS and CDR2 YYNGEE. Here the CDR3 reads CASSAAGHYPVGKGTQNTEAFF. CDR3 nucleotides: TGTGCCAGCAGCGCCGCCGGACACTATCCGGTGGGAAAGGGCACACAGAACACTGAAGCTTTCTTT. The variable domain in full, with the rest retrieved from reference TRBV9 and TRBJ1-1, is DSGVTQTPKHLITATGQRVTLRCSPRSGDLSVYWYQQSLDQGLQFLIQYYNGEERAKGNILERFSAQQFPDLHSELNLSSLELGDSALYFCASSAAGHYPVGKGTQNTEAFFGQGTRLTVV.

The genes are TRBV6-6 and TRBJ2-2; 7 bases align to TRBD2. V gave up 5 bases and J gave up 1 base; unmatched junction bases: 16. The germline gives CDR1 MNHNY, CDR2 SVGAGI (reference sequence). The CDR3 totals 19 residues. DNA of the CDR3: TGTGCCAGCAGTCCCAGGGAGGGTAGCGGATTCGAGAACACCGGGGAGCTGTTTTTT. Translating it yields CASSPREGSGFENTGELFF.

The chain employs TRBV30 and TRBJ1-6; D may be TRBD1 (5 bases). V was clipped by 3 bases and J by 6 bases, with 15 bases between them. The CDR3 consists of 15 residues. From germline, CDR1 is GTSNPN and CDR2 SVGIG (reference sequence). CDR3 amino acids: CAWSYGAAVNSPLHF. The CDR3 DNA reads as TGTGCCTGGAGCTATGGGGCAGCCGTTAATTCACCCCTCCACTTT.

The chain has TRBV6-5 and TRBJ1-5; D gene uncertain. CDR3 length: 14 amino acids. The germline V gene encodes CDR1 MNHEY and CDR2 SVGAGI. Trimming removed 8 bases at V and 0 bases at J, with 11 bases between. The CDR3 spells CASERFYSNQPQHF. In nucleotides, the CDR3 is TGTGCCAGCGAGAGATTCTATAGCAATCAGCCCCAGCATTTT.

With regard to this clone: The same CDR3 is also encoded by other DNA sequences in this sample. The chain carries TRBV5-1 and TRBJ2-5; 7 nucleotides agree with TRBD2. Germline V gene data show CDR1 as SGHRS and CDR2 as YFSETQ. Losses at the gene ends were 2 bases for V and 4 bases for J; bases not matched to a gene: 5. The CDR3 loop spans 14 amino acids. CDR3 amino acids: CASSLGPGGETQYF. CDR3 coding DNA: TGCGCCAGCAGCTTAGGCCCGGGGGGAGAGACCCAGTACTTC.

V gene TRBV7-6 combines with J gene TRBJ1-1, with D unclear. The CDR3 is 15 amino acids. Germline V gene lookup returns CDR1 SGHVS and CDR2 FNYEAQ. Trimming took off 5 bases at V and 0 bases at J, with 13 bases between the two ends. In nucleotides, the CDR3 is TGTGCCAGCAGCCCCCCCCCGACATTGAACACTGAAGCTTTCTTT. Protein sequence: CASSPPPTLNTEAFF.

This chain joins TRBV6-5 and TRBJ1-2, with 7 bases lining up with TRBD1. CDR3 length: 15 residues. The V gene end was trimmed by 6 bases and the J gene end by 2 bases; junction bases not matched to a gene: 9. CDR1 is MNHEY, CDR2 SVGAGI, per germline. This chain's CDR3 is CASREGQSPNYGYTF. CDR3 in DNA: TGTGCCAGCAGAGAGGGACAGAGTCCCAACTATGGCTACACCTTC.